A single sample is the source of the 32 T cell receptor beta chains below, sequenced in a study of T-cell reconstitution after alpha-beta-depleted transplantation in children. A TCRbeta library incorporating unique molecular identifiers was prepared. Using its own MiXCR run on the PCR reads, TCRdb lists one record per CDR3 protein. Counted here are just under 550,000 distinct CDR3 sequences, 15% to 20% occurring once; the ten biggest clones make up approximately 3%. The sequences come from PBMCs from the stem cell graft donor, collected from the stem cell graft. These receptors came from a human donor who donated a stem cell graft to a child with acute lymphoblastic leukemia.

There are a few counts of this clonotype. The gene calls are TRBV27 and TRBJ2-6; D uncertain. Trimming pared 7 bases from V and 0 bases from J, leaving 4 bases between. In germline, CDR1 is MNHEY, CDR2 SMNVEV (reference sequence). The CDR3 consists of 13 residues. The CDR3 DNA follows: TGTGCCAGCAAGGTCTCTGGGGCCAACGTCCTGACTTTC. This translates into CASKVSGANVLTF.

A few counts support this clonotype. This chain connects TRBV3-1 to TRBJ2-7; maybe TRBD1 (5 bases). The CDR3 loop spans 11 amino acids. Per the germline V gene, CDR1 is LGHDT and CDR2 is YNNKEL (reference sequence). The ends were cut back, 1 base at V and 12 bases at J, with 10 bases in the middle. For the CDR3, the DNA is TGTGCCAGCAGCCAAGGCAGGGCCTCGTACTTC. The encoded protein is CASSQGRASYF.

This clonotype has a count of ten or more. The chain combines TRBV5-1 with TRBJ2-1; D perhaps matches TRBD2 (6 bases). Trimming cost V 4 bases and J 4 bases, with 15 bases left between them. Germline V gene lookup returns CDR1 SGHRS and CDR2 YFSETQ. The CDR3 is made up of 15 amino acids. The CDR3 spells CASSPWSSAYNEQFF. As DNA, the CDR3 is TGCGCCAGCAGCCCTTGGTCTAGCGCTTACAATGAGCAGTTCTTC.

DNA for the CDR3: TGTGCCAGCAGCCCCCCCCAGGCAGGTATGGCTGAAGCTTTCTTT. Its translation is CASSPPQAGMAEAFF. The chain combines TRBV7-9 with TRBJ1-1; no firm D call. V lost 5 bases and J lost 6, with 19 bases in between. Germline values: CDR1 SEHNR, CDR2 FQNEAQ (reference sequence). The CDR3 has 15 amino acids.

The chain combines TRBV2 with TRBJ2-1, with 12 bases lining up with TRBD1. From germline, CDR1 is SNHLY and CDR2 FYNNEI. The CDR3 runs 13 residues. Trimming cost V 8 bases and J 8 bases; bases outside gene matches: 4. DNA for the CDR3: TGTGCCAGCCAATGGGACAGGGGGCATGAGCAGTTCTTC. This codes for CASQWDRGHEQFF.

This clonotype has just a few counts. This chain links TRBV27 with TRBJ2-2; 14 bases align to TRBD2. Germline V CDR1 and CDR2: MNHEY, SMNVEV (reference sequence). Trimming cost V 6 bases and J 7 bases; bases outside gene matches: 10. This CDR3 has 17 residues. The CDR3 nucleotides read TGTGCCAGCAGCAGGGGACTAGCGGGAGATGTTATCGGGGAGCTGTTTTTT. This translates into CASSRGLAGDVIGELFF.

This clonotype was observed a handful of times. As DNA, the CDR3 is TGCAGTGCTATGGGGACAGTCGCCTACGAGCAGTACTTC. Translated, it gives CSAMGTVAYEQYF. The chain couples TRBV20-1 to TRBJ2-7, with TRBD1 matching over 7 bases. After removal of 4 bases from V and 2 bases from J, the junction contained 5 bases not matched to a gene. Germline loops: CDR1 DFQATT, CDR2 SNEGSKA (reference sequence). This CDR3 contains 13 residues.

V and J are TRBV5-1 and TRBJ2-7; D is possibly TRBD1 (5 bases). The V and J ends lost 1 base and 2 bases respectively, with 10 bases between them. The CDR3 has 14 amino acids. CDR1 is SGHRS, CDR2 YFSETQ, per germline. The CDR3 DNA sequence: TGCGCCAGCAGCTTGACAGGAGTAGCCTACGAGCAGTACTTC. Translated: CASSLTGVAYEQYF.

This sequence joins TRBV7-9 and TRBJ2-2; TRBD1 is a possible D gene (6 bases). V lost 5 bases, J lost 6 bases, and 10 bases lay in between. The CDR3 totals 13 residues. Germline CDR1 reads SEHNR; CDR2 reads FQNEAQ (reference sequence). The CDR3 sequence: CASSSTGSGELFF. CDR3 nucleotide sequence: TGTGCCAGCAGCAGTACAGGGTCCGGGGAGCTGTTTTTT.

This CDR3 is CASSPERAKNIQYF. DNA for the CDR3: TGTGCCAGCAGTCCTGAGAGGGCCAAAAACATTCAGTACTTC. This chain connects TRBV6-1 to TRBJ2-4; unclear D gene. Germline CDR1 is MNHNS and CDR2 is SASEGT. V was cut by 5 bases and J by 1 base, with 9 bases left in between. The CDR3 extends over 14 amino acids.

This clonotype was counted a few times. CDR3 amino acids: CASSPRDRGANTEAFF. CDR3 bases: TGCGCCAGCAGCCCCCGGGACAGGGGGGCGAACACTGAAGCTTTCTTT. The rearrangement uses TRBV4-1 and TRBJ1-1; the match to TRBD1 covers 11 bases. V shed 4 bases, J shed 1 base, and the junction held 5 bases outside the gene matches. CDR3 length: 16 residues. In germline, CDR1 is MGHRA, CDR2 YSYEKL.

On this clonotype: Compared with germline, one end of the junction differs, possibly owing to a read error. This chain uses TRBV20-1 with TRBJ2-2; 12 bases agree with TRBD2. CDR3 length: 17 residues. Per germline, CDR1 DFQATT and CDR2 SNEGSKA (reference sequence). The CDR3 bases are TGCTGTGCTATCCGACTAGCGGGAGAGTGGAACACCGGGGAGCTGTTTTTT. It translates to CCAIRLAGEWNTGELFF.

The rearrangement links TRBV9 to TRBJ1-1; D is ambiguous. Between the trimmed V and J ends, which lost 4 bases and 10 bases, there was a span of 14 bases. This CDR3 region has 12 residues. Germline CDR1 and CDR2: SGDLS and YYNGEE. CDR3 in amino acids: CASSSVPEGAFF. CDR3 DNA: TGTGCCAGCAGCTCGGTCCCGGAAGGAGCTTTCTTT.

This chain links TRBV12-3 or TRBV12-4 with TRBJ2-7; 8 nucleotides match TRBD2. V was clipped by 6 bases and J by 1 base; unmatched bases: 8. This CDR3 comprises 15 residues. CDR3 loop: CASRVTSGTSYEQYF. CDR3 DNA: TGTGCCAGCAGAGTTACTAGCGGCACTTCCTACGAGCAGTACTTC.

The chain is built from TRBV12-3 or TRBV12-4 and TRBJ2-1; D is undetermined. The CDR3 is 12 amino acids. Trimming stripped 6 bases from V and 12 bases from J, with 15 bases between. In DNA form, the CDR3 reads TGTGCCAGCAGCCCAATCCGACTGGGGCAGTTCTTC. Its protein is CASSPIRLGQFF.

This chain links TRBV4-1 with TRBJ1-2; no firm D call. Germline V CDR1 and CDR2: MGHRA, YSYEKL. The CDR3 covers 13 residues. The V gene lost 2 bases and the J gene lost 4 bases, with 8 bases spanning the gap. CDR3 sequence reads: CASSQLGGYGYTF. The DNA of the CDR3 is TGCGCCAGCAGCCAACTGGGCGGCTATGGCTACACCTTC.

The rearrangement links TRBV11-1 to TRBJ2-1; 15 positions agree with TRBD2. Losses at the gene ends were 5 bases for V and 7 bases for J; bases not matched to a gene: 12. The CDR3 is 18 amino acids. Germline values: CDR1 SGHAT, CDR2 FQDESV (reference sequence). CDR3 residues: CASSPLGLAGGITNEQFF. In nucleotides, the CDR3 is TGTGCCAGCAGCCCCTTGGGACTAGCGGGAGGTATTACAAATGAGCAGTTCTTC.

Only a few counts were recorded for this clonotype. This chain connects TRBV6-1 to TRBJ2-5; TRBD2 matches at 14 bases. J gave up 4 bases and V 6 bases, and 4 bases lay outside the gene matches. Germline lookup yields CDR1 MNHNS and CDR2 SASEGT. The CDR3 runs to 15 residues. The CDR3 here is CASSAGLAGGETQYF. CDR3 nucleotide sequence: TGTGCCAGCAGCGCCGGACTAGCGGGAGGAGAGACCCAGTACTTC.

The rearrangement links TRBV5-4 to TRBJ2-1; 7 bases fit TRBD2. This CDR3 is built from 15 residues. With V trimmed by 2 bases and J by 4 bases, 6 bases remained unmatched. Germline V gene sequence: CDR1 SGHNT, CDR2 YYREEE (reference sequence). For the CDR3, the DNA is TGTGCCAGCAGCTTAACGGGAGGCCTATACAATGAGCAGTTCTTC. Its translation is CASSLTGGLYNEQFF.

This chain uses TRBV20-1 with TRBJ2-1; either TRBD1 or TRBD2 may supply D (5 bases each). This CDR3 spans 14 amino acids. Germline-derived CDR1 and CDR2 are DFQATT and SNEGSKA (reference sequence). Trimming removed 6 bases from V and 4 bases from J, with 16 bases in between. The DNA of the CDR3 is TGCAGTGCCTTGGGGGACCTACCTTACAATGAGCAGTTCTTC. Translation gives CSALGDLPYNEQFF.

The chain recombines TRBV24-1 with TRBJ2-3; 7 nucleotides align to TRBD2. Losses at the gene ends were 5 bases for V and 2 bases for J; bases not matched to a gene: 12. The CDR3 is 17 amino acids. Germline lookup yields CDR1 KGHDR and CDR2 SFDVKD. For the CDR3, the DNA is TGTGCCACCAGTGCTCGTACGTTCGGACTAGACACAGATACGCAGTATTTT. It yields the protein CATSARTFGLDTDTQYF.

The V gene is TRBV4-1, the J gene TRBJ2-7; weak D call: TRBD2 (6 bases). This CDR3 contains 16 residues. Deletions cut 3 bases from V and 0 bases from J, with 15 bases between. The germline V gene has CDR1 MGHRA and CDR2 YSYEKL. The CDR3 DNA reads as TGCGCCAGCAGCCAGGCTAGCGCGGGAAGCTCCTACGAGCAGTACTTC. This gives the protein CASSQASAGSSYEQYF.

The CDR3, as DNA: TGTGCCACCAGCAAGGGACAGGCTGGAAACACCATATATTTT. Its translation is CATSKGQAGNTIYF. The V and J genes are TRBV15 and TRBJ1-3; 8 nucleotides line up with TRBD1. In germline, CDR1 is LNHNV, CDR2 YYDKDF (reference sequence). V trimming: 4 bases; J trimming: 2 bases; junction bases outside the gene matches: 1. This CDR3 comprises 14 residues. Drawing the rest from reference TRBV15 and TRBJ1-3, the complete variable domain is DAMVIQNPRYQVTQFGKPVTLSCSQTLNHNVMYWYQQKSSQAPKLLFHYYDKDFNNEADTPDNFQSRRPNTSFCFLDIRSPGLGDTAMYLCATSKGQAGNTIYFGEGSWLTVV.

This clonotype was detected a few times. This rearrangement joins TRBV12-3 or TRBV12-4 to TRBJ1-5; D gene uncertain. With 0 bases removed from V and 5 bases from J, the gap between germline ends came to 17 bases. This CDR3 spans 17 amino acids. CDR3 in amino acids: CASSLAPPKGYDQPQHF. The CDR3 DNA reads TGTGCCAGCAGTTTAGCCCCTCCGAAAGGGTACGATCAGCCCCAGCATTTT.

This clonotype was picked up a small number of times. The V and J genes are TRBV10-3 and TRBJ2-5, with 7 bases identical to TRBD1. The CDR3 covers 14 residues. V gave up 4 bases and J gave up 4 bases; unmatched junction bases: 6. The germline V gene has CDR1 ENHRY and CDR2 SYGVKD. The CDR3 loop reads CAISAGGAGETQYF. In DNA form, the CDR3 reads TGTGCCATCAGTGCAGGGGGAGCAGGAGAGACCCAGTACTTC.

In its sample, this clonotype was seen a few times. The chain uses TRBV6-2 or TRBV6-3 and TRBJ1-4; D not resolved. This CDR3 spans 15 amino acids. Germline V gene data show CDR1 as MNHEY and CDR2 as SVGEGT. Trimming took off 6 bases at V and 1 base at J, with 12 bases between the two ends. The DNA for the CDR3 is TGTGCCAGCAGCTCCCGGCGGAGAACTAATGAAAAACTGTTTTTT. Residues: CASSSRRRTNEKLFF.

This clonotype was counted many times. The V gene is TRBV5-1, the J gene TRBJ2-1, with D perhaps given as TRBD1 or TRBD2 (6 bases each). This CDR3 comprises 14 residues. Germline CDR1 is SGHRS and CDR2 is YFSETQ. V was shortened by 3 bases and J by 5 bases, with 12 bases between the two germline ends. CDR3 amino acids: CASSWGAENNEQFF. The CDR3 DNA reads as TGCGCCAGCAGCTGGGGGGCAGAAAACAATGAGCAGTTCTTC.

V and J are TRBV7-3 and TRBJ1-1, with D maybe TRBD1 (5 bases). This CDR3 has 17 amino acids. V lost 1 base to trimming and J lost 0 bases, with 15 bases between them. The V gene's germline CDR1 is SGHTA and CDR2 FQGTGA. The CDR3 coding sequence is TGTGCCAGCAGCTTAATTTCATCAGGGACCATGAACACTGAAGCTTTCTTT. It encodes CASSLISSGTMNTEAFF.

This clonotype was seen more than once but under ten times. V usage is TRBV4-1 and J usage is TRBJ2-1; D tentatively fits TRBD1 or TRBD2 (5 bases each). The CDR3 has 16 residues. Between the trimmed V and J ends, which lost 1 base and 4 bases, there was a span of 14 bases. CDR1 MGHRA and CDR2 YSYEKL come from the germline V gene. In nucleotides, the CDR3 is TGCGCCAGCAGCCAAGTTGGGAGAGGGGTTTACAATGAGCAGTTCTTC. This gives the protein CASSQVGRGVYNEQFF.

V is TRBV5-1 and J is TRBJ2-7; unclear D gene. CDR1 is SGHRS, CDR2 YFSETQ, per germline. This CDR3 region has 13 residues. Trimming removed 1 base at V and 1 base at J, with 6 bases between. In nucleotides, the CDR3 is TGCGCCAGCAGCTTGTTTGGGTCCTACGAGCAGTACTTC. Its translation is CASSLFGSYEQYF.

The sample holds many counts of this clonotype. The chain is built from TRBV6-4 and TRBJ2-4; 9 bases are shared with TRBD1. Germline CDR1 and CDR2: MRHNA and SNTAGT. The CDR3 contains 17 residues. Unmatched junction bases numbered 3, after V lost 0 bases and J lost 0 bases. The CDR3 DNA follows: TGTGCCAGCAGTGACTCGAGGACAGGGGCAGCCAAAAACATTCAGTACTTC. Amino acid sequence: CASSDSRTGAAKNIQYF.

This clonotype was counted only a few times. The J gene is TRBJ1-2, the V gene TRBV20-1; no reliable D call. Germline-derived CDR1 and CDR2 are DFQATT and SNEGSKA (reference sequence). The CDR3 runs 11 residues. V shed 2 bases and J shed 4 bases, with 5 bases lying between them. The CDR3 here is CSARQSYGYTF. CDR3 DNA sequence: TGCAGTGCTAGACAGAGCTATGGCTACACCTTC.